Listed below are T cell receptor beta chains from one sample, sequenced in a study of T cells in Graves' hyperthyroidism and ophthalmopathy. TCRdb reprocessed the multiplex PCR reads with MiXCR, giving one entry per CDR3 protein. The table lists under 500,000 distinct CDR3 sequences, around 15% of them singletons. The sample taken for sequencing was blood. These receptors all stem from a man in his forties or fifties with Graves' ophthalmopathy. The CDR3 runs from the conserved cysteine through the conserved F or W. Fields, in order: D gene, clone size, V gene, J gene, CDR3 protein, CDR3 DNA. The D gene is left open where the match is weak. Some rows have no size entry. The others give once, few or many, or a class for an expanded clone.

TRBD2,many,TRBV5-1,TRBJ2-7,CASSPGTSGSFYEQYF,TGCGCCAGCAGTCCTGGGACTAGCGGGAGTTTCTACGAGCAGTACTTC
.,.,TRBV18,TRBJ2-7,CASSPGAEQYF,TGTGCCAGCTCACCAGGGGCCGAGCAGTACTTC
TRBD2,many,TRBV27,TRBJ2-3,CASSFLGAGVRDTQYF,TGTGCCAGCAGTTTTTTAGGGGCGGGGGTAAGAGATACGCAGTATTTT
.,many,TRBV7-9,TRBJ2-1,CASRQNGPQQFF,TGTGCCAGCAGGCAAAACGGACCACAGCAGTTCTTC
.,many,TRBV20-1,TRBJ2-3,CSASLARVEDTQYF,TGCAGTGCTAGCTTAGCCAGGGTGGAAGATACGCAGTATTTT
.,.,TRBV11-1,TRBJ2-1,CASSSGVGAGEQFF,TGTGCCAGCAGCTCTGGAGTAGGGGCTGGTGAGCAGTTCTTC
TRBD2,many,TRBV20-1,TRBJ2-3,CSARVRAGGRGDTQYF,TGCAGTGCTAGAGTTAGGGCAGGCGGGAGGGGAGATACGCAGTATTTT
TRBD2,many,TRBV3-1,TRBJ2-5,CASSQERGLAGAETQYF,TGTGCCAGCAGCCAAGAGCGGGGACTAGCGGGAGCAGAGACCCAGTACTTC
.,.,TRBV9,TRBJ2-1,CASSVTPPGTDYNEQFF,TGTGCCAGCAGCGTAACCCCTCCGGGAACCGACTACAATGAGCAGTTCTTC
.,few,TRBV5-4,TRBJ1-3,CASSSRENTIYF,TGTGCCAGCAGCTCCAGGGAAAACACCATATATTTT
.,many,TRBV4-1,TRBJ2-3,CASSQINGDTQYF,TGCGCCAGCAGCCAGATTAATGGAGATACGCAGTATTTT
.,many,TRBV9,TRBJ1-2,CASSVVARTDYGYTF,TGTGCCAGCAGCGTAGTTGCTCGTACCGACTATGGCTACACCTTC
.,.,TRBV10-3,TRBJ1-2,CAIKGEFVDYGYTF,TGTGCCATCAAAGGGGAGTTCGTGGACTATGGCTACACCTTC
.,few,TRBV7-9,TRBJ1-1,CASSLGSGTNTEAFF,TGTGCCAGCAGCTTAGGGTCAGGGACGAACACTGAAGCTTTCTTT
.,many,TRBV10-3,TRBJ1-5,CAISESRYSNQPQHF,TGTGCCATCAGTGAATCCAGGTATAGCAATCAGCCCCAGCATTTT
TRBD1,many,TRBV28,TRBJ1-2,CASSYRGTNYGYTF,TGTGCCAGCAGTTACAGGGGAACTAACTATGGCTACACCTTC
.,few,TRBV7-2,TRBJ1-2,CASSPAGAGYGYTF,TGTGCCAGCAGCCCCGCGGGGGCTGGCTATGGCTACACCTTC
TRBD2,.,TRBV6-2/TRBV6-3,TRBJ2-7,CASTGLAGGHEQYF,TGTGCCAGCACGGGACTAGCGGGAGGCCACGAGCAGTACTTC
.,few,TRBV27,TRBJ2-4,CASSNSKNIQYF,TGTGCCAGCAGTAATAGCAAAAACATTCAGTACTTC
.,many,TRBV20-1,TRBJ2-1,CSARPFGGGSNEQFF,TGCAGTGCTAGACCGTTCGGGGGAGGTTCGAATGAGCAGTTCTTC
.,many,TRBV29-1,TRBJ1-3,CSVEDPRGITLSGNTIYF,TGCAGCGTTGAAGATCCCAGGGGCATAACCCTCTCTGGAAACACCATATATTTT
TRBD2,few,TRBV5-1,TRBJ2-1,CASSLTGLAEEQFF,TGCGCCAGCAGCTTGACCGGACTAGCGGAAGAGCAGTTCTTC
.,.,TRBV5-1,TRBJ2-2,CASSLESDRRGRNTGELFF,TGCGCCAGCAGCTTGGAAAGTGACCGTCGAGGGAGGAACACCGGGGAGCTGTTTTTT
.,many,TRBV28,TRBJ2-3,CASSSLGGTYTQYF,TGTGCCAGCAGTTCCTTGGGGGGCACATATACGCAGTATTTT
.,few,TRBV10-1,TRBJ2-2,CASSDRWGGELFF,TGCGCCAGCAGTGACCGGTGGGGCGGGGAGCTGTTTTTT
.,.,TRBV11-1,TRBJ2-6,CASRKGGGANVLTF,TGTGCCAGCAGAAAAGGTGGGGGGGCCAACGTCCTGACTTTC
TRBD2,.,TRBV19,TRBJ2-1,CASSMLPSGRRYNEQFF,TGTGCCAGTAGTATGTTGCCTAGCGGGAGACGCTACAATGAGCAGTTCTTC